The text below deals with one TCR beta chain. The antigen this receptor binds is unknown. No quality values exist for individual bases; no much larger clone is one base distant. The data stem from a study of blood T cells in healthy people across ages (dated by TCRdb to about 2015). Background for the entire study: In model experiments, template switching captured roughly one uniquely barcoded TCR beta cDNA molecule for every two T cells. Age-related changes in TCR beta repertoire diversity were measured in the study by deep sequencing normalized with unique cDNA molecular identifiers. Four age groups were formed from the donors: young (average 16 years), middle-aged (approximately 39), aged (around 68) and long-lived (about 75). The study analyzed two additional independent replicas of 1 million unique cDNA reads from the same blood draw for two donors, one aged 18 to 29 and one aged 80 or older. To avoid experimental bias, donors of different ages were randomly spread across the sequencing lanes.

Donors were 35 to 40 systemically healthy Caucasian individuals from Russia aged 6 to 90 years. Around 10 milliliters of peripheral blood were drawn from each donor into EDTA-treated Vacutainer tubes. Ficoll-Paque density-gradient centrifugation was used to isolate PBMCs, with at least 6 million obtained per sample. Total RNA, at least 5 micrograms per sample, was extracted from PBMCs with Trizol reagent. The percentages of naive CD45RAhigh/CD27high T cells were determined by flow cytometry on a PBMC aliquot from every donor. Beyond this particular receptor, the publication reports: As age increased, observed TCR beta diversity per million T cells dropped in a roughly linear way, and a significant reduction was already evident by age about 40. Donor CMV infection status was unknown, potentially confounding age-related changes in expanded clonotypes. The percentage of naive T cells measured by flow cytometry correlated strongly with observed TCR beta diversity. Conclusive comparison of naive and antigen-experienced compartments was prevented by the profiling of bulk unsorted PBMCs. Total diversity estimates from one million sequenced T cells were considered lower bounds and underestimates. Compared with the aged group, the long-lived group had more naive CD4+ T cells, fewer expanded clones and increased TCR diversity, a pattern suggesting age selection.

The library was obtained by 5' RACE. Sequencing was performed on an Illumina HiSeq 2500. A second PCR of 7 to 11 cycles was run with a J-beta primer mix and a sample-barcoded 5' primer. A unique molecular identifier was introduced onto each TCR beta cDNA molecule by a template-switch 5' adaptor carrying 12 random nucleotides. Each sample yielded at least 3 million CDR3-containing paired-end reads. First-strand cDNA was synthesized from all RNA with the Mint cDNA synthesis kit, primed by a TRBC-specific oligonucleotide. Following uracil-DNA glycosylase treatment, all cDNA underwent a first 18-cycle PCR with the universal primers M1SS and BC2_uni_R. Processing in the source paper ran as follows. For normalization, 1 million high-quality reads were randomly selected from each sample, with every read carrying a distinct molecular identifier. Instead of being binned into consensus sequences, reads with shared molecular identifiers were discarded. CDR3 identification, clonotype clustering and error correction used MiTCR with a Q25 quality threshold and the strictest error-elimination algorithm. A nonparametric unseen species model with Euler transformation was used to estimate a lower bound on total TCR beta diversity. The raw public reads went through TCRdb reprocessing: fastp at Q25, MiXCR clone calling, in-frame beta chains kept. Rows with a matching CDR3 protein are joined into one entry that keeps the most common DNA and genes. The V and J calls, along with clone size, are taken from TCRdb and not from the paper's own processing. The table for this sample lists fewer than 750,000 distinct CDR3 sequences; more than 45% of them were counted only once. The leading ten clones occupy around 23% of the sample.

As encoded in the germline V gene, CDR1 is SGHRS while CDR2 is YFSETQ. From the cysteine up to the phenylalanine, the CDR3 has a length of 13 residues. Here the CDR3 DNA is all that survives: 39 bases in frame from base 1. Specimen: blood. The rearranged segments are TRBV5-1 and TRBJ2-7; no D segment can be confidently identified. The better agreement between TRBJ2-5 and the DNA end casts doubt on the J call. This TCR was sampled from a man older than 75 in good health. CDR3 loop: CASSVISRQTQYF. The nucleotides are TGCGCCAGCAGCGTCATCTCCCGGCAGACCCAGTACTTC.